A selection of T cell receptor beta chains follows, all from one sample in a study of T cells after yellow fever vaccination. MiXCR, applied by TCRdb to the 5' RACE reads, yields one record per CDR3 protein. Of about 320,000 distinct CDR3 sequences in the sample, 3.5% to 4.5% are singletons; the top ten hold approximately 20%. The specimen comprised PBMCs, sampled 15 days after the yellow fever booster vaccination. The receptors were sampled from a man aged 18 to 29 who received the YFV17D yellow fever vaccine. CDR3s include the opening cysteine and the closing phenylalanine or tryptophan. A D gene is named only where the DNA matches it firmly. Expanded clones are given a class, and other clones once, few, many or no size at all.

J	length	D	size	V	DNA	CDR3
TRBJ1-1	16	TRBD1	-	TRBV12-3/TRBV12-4	TGTGCCAGCAGTGCTGGGTCTGGACAGGGGAACACTGAAGCTTTCTTT	CASSAGSGQGNTEAFF
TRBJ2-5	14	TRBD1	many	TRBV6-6	TGTGCCAGCAGCCCCGCGACAGGGGAAGAGACCCAGTACTTC	CASSPATGEETQYF
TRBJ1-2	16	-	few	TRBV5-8	TGTGCCAGCAGCTTGACCCAACAGAGGCGGGGCTATGGCTACACCTTC	CASSLTQQRRGYGYTF
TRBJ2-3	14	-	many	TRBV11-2	TGTGCCAGCAGCTTCACCCTCCCACCAGATACGCAGTATTTT	CASSFTLPPDTQYF
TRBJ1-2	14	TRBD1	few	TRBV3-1	TGTGCCAGCAGCCGGACAGGGAAGGCCTATGGCTACACCTTC	CASSRTGKAYGYTF
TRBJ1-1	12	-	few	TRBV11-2	TGTGCCAGCAGCCCGGGGTGGACTGAAGCTTTCTTT	CASSPGWTEAFF
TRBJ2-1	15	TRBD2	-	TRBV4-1	TGCGCCAGCAGCCAAGGGCGGGGGGTAAACAATGAGCAGTTCTTC	CASSQGRGVNNEQFF
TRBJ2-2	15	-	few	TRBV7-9	TGTGCCGGAAACAGGGTACCCCTCAACACCGGGGAGCTGTTTTTT	CAGNRVPLNTGELFF
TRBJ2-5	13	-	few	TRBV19	TGTGCCAGTAGAGTCGGGGGCTCAGAGACCCAGTACTTC	CASRVGGSETQYF
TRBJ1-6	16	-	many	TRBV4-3	TGCGCCAGCAGCCAAGATTTTGCAGGGTATAATTCACCCCTCCACTTT	CASSQDFAGYNSPLHF